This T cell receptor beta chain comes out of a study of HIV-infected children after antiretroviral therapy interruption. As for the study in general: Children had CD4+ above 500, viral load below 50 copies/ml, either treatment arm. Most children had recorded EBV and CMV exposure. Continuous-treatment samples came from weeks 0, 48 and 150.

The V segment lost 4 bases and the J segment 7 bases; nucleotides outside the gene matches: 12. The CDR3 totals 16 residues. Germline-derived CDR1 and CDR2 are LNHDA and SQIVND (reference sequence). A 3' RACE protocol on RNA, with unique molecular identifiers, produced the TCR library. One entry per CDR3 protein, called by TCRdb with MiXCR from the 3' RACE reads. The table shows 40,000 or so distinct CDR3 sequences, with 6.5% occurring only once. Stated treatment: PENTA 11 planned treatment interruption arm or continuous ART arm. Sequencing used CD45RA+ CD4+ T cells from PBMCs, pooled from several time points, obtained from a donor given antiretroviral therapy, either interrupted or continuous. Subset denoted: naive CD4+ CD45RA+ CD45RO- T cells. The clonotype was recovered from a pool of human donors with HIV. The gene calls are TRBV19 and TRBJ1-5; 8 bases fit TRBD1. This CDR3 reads CASSKYRIQGAQPQHF. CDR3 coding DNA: TGTGCCAGTAGTAAATACCGTATCCAGGGGGCACAGCCCCAGCATTTT. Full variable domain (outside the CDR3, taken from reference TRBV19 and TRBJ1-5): DGGITQSPKYLFRKEGQNVTLSCEQNLNHDAMYWYRQDPGQGLRLIYYSQIVNDFQKGDIAEGYSVSREKKESFPLTVTSAQKNPTAFYLCASSKYRIQGAQPQHFGDGTRLSIL.